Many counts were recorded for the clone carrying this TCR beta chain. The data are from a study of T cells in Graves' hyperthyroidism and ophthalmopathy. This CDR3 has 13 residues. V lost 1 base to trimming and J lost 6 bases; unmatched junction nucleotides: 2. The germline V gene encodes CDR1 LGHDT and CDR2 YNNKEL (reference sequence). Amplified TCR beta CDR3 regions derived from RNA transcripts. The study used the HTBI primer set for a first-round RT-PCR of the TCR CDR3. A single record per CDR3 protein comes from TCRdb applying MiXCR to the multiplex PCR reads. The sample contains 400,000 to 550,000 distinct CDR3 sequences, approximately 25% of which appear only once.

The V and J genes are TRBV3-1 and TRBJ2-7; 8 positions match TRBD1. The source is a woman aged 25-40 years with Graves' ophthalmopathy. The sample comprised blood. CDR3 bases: TGTGCCAGCAGCCAAGGGACAGGGTCCGAGCAGTACTTC. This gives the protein CASSQGTGSEQYF.